A single T cell receptor (beta chain) is shown here with its context. The antigen this receptor binds is unknown. No base quality information exists; no much larger clone differs at one position. The cohort consisted of hundreds of healthy bone marrow donors. Cohort members were all nominally healthy when sampled, although unrecorded immune exposures were likely present. The donor tested CMV seronegative and was one of the 352 seronegative cohort members. Each donor provided a peripheral blood sample, and peripheral blood mononuclear cells were used for TCR beta sequencing. Genomic DNA was extracted from the blood cell samples with the Qiagen DNeasy Blood Extraction Kit. The germline V gene (reference sequence) gives CDR1 as GTSNPN and CDR2 as SVGIG. The trim is 4 bases for V and 5 bases for J, with a gap of 15 bases between the germline ends. Measured from the cysteine to the phenylalanine, the CDR3 is 13 residues long. Only the CDR3 region is kept as DNA, spanning 39 bases read in frame from base 1.

This sample is drawn from a study of cytomegalovirus exposure and HLA in healthy donors listed by TCRdb under 2017. Study-level background: In an earlier analysis of around 540 of the donors, 250 to 350 Gb of sequence data and some 100 million unique TCR beta sequences from approximately 180 million T cells were reported. Around 330 gigabases of sequencing data and around 88 million unique TCR sequences made up an early release that covered several hundred HLA-typed donors. Of the 300 to 450 genotyped donors, about 84% fell in the genetic ancestry cluster associated with self-reported Caucasian donors. The study was designed to test whether signatures of past pathogen exposure could be identified by cataloging public T cell receptors. The study profiled the T cell repertoires of around 700 subjects by immunosequencing and related them to cytomegalovirus serostatus. A separate validation cohort of roughly 130 different subjects was used in addition to the roughly 620-subject first cohort. To predict cytomegalovirus infection status, the study brought together high-throughput TCR immunosequencing, statistical association of individual TCRs with disease status, and machine learning. To study patterns of TCR occurrence, a later analysis re-analyzed previously published TCR beta repertoires from 666 donors and added high-resolution HLA genotyping. Rather than drawing on any new phenotypic data, the later analysis identified candidate immune exposures from TCR beta sequences and the way those sequences occurred across donors. To decide whether each TCR beta V gene segment behaved as functional or pseudogenic, an earlier analysis of over 500 of the donors relied on high-throughput TCR beta sequencing. Donor age, sex, ethnicity and CMV serostatus were compiled alongside the repertoire data. A later genetic analysis took genome-wide SNP genotypes for about 60% of the roughly 670 donors and used that subset as a discovery cohort. Every repertoire in the discovery cohort had been generated on one and the same sequencing platform. Class I and class II HLA loci were covered by the typing at four-digit resolution. Typing coverage varied by locus: roughly 620-640 donors for A, B, C, DRB1 and DQB1; roughly 520 for DQA1; around 570 for DPA1; around 490 for DPB1. Roughly 5 DR-DQ haplotypes were handled as single units for association and clustering because linkage in the cohort was strong. Among around 400 genotyped donors of the cohort, an average of 235,054 unique TCR beta nucleotide sequences were sequenced per donor, around 20% of them non-productive.

The method was the immunoSEQ multiplex PCR assay. For the multiplex PCR, a mixture combining 60 forward primers for TCR Vbeta segments and 13 reverse primers for TCR Jbeta segments was used. A multiplex PCR assay on genomic DNA amplified the CDR3 region of rearranged TCR beta genes. Amplified TCR beta libraries were sequenced as 87-base-pair reads on the Illumina HiSeq System. The paper's processing steps were these. A later analysis counted approximately 84 million unique TCR beta chains across the 666 repertoires, and some 11 million of these chains were shared by at least two donors. A nearest-neighbor algorithm error-corrected the raw reads and collapsed the reads into unique sequences, merging closely related sequences to remove PCR and sequencing errors. CDR3 sequences were aligned to IMGT reference sequences to assign V, D and J gene segments. For a sequence to be retained, a match of at least six nucleotides to both a V gene segment and a J gene segment was required. Rearrangements were called productive when the CDR3 lacked stop codons and stayed in frame with V and J; all others were non-productive. CDR3 was defined by IMGT convention, running from the second conserved V-encoded cysteine to the conserved J-encoded phenylalanine. Sequences without an unambiguous match to a single V gene segment were excluded from the earlier analysis of 450 to 750 of the donors. In an earlier analysis of about 590 of the donors, a V segment was called functional when productive rearrangements were above 56.7%, and segregating when the standard deviation between donors exceeded 5%. A statistical classification framework was built to diagnose cytomegalovirus status from the catalog of TCR beta chain sequences. V and J gene assignment, in a later analysis, came from comparing TCR nucleotide sequences with IMGT/GENE-DB human TR gene sequences. In a later analysis, CDR3 sequences and most-parsimonious VDJ recombination scenarios were assigned using the TCRdist pipeline. A later analysis defined each TCR beta chain by its CDR3 amino acid sequence plus V-gene family, and excluded reads lacking a unique V-gene family. To address suspected cross-contamination and a sequencing artifact, a later analysis removed approximately 600 highly shared, low-generation-probability nucleotide sequences. A later analysis calculated a clonal expansion index for each public chain from normalized within-repertoire ranks of inferred template counts. In a later analysis, generation probabilities were computed with a VDJ recombination model fitted to out-of-frame rearrangements, and the resulting probabilities were checked against IGoR. In a later analysis, TCR-TCR, TCR-HLA and TCR-CMV co-occurrence was scored with hypergeometric tests, and a repertoire-size bias correction was applied to TCR pairs. A later analysis estimated false discovery rates by permuting HLA or CMV assignments 20 times. In a later analysis, co-occurring TCRs were grouped with DBSCAN, and TCRdist sequence similarity was added when clustering was performed within HLA-allele-positive subsets. Co-occurrence clustering excluded repertoires with fewer than 30,000 or more than 120,000 public chains, plus five with anomalous nucleotide sharing. Entries here come from immuneACCESS through TCRdb and include only in-frame sequences with V and J called. Some clones fail to appear in such tables; in the studies checked, an unresolved V gene covers under half of the shortfall, and the cause of the remainder is unknown. V and J calls and clone size are as listed in that table; D and trimming were resolved from the DNA. The sample table contains approximately 100,000 clones; only one count was recorded for roughly 74% of them. Of the sample, under 2% is held by the ten largest clones.

Paper-wide results and their limitations: Immune exposure information for the cohort was limited to CMV serostatus. When HLA alleles, especially DR and DQ, strongly co-occurred, TCR associations were difficult to assign to individual alleles. Seventeen rarely observed V segments, including chromosome 9 orphons, were excluded from the earlier analysis of 550 to 700 of the donors because counts were too low. According to a later analysis, most CMV-associated TCR beta chains appeared to be HLA-restricted, and the HLA associations seemed to be driven largely by CMV exposure. In an earlier analysis of about 600 of the donors, most TCR beta V segments appeared in productive rearrangements about 90% or about 30% of the time, broadly matching IMGT annotations. A cluster of highly shared sequence variants was judged likely to be a technical artifact of the sequencing pipeline. According to the authors, the approach could potentially be generalized to other disease states and immunological phenotypes. This cohort had only TCR beta chains sequenced, and the lack of alpha or paired-chain data limited which features could be detected. A later genetic analysis reported fewer N-insertions in productive TCRs among donors in an Asian-associated ancestry cluster than the roughly 620-donor mean. In vitro tests confirmed that a few of the cytomegalovirus-associated TCR beta chains recognize cytomegalovirus antigens. Most TCR sequences were observed very rarely across donors, whereas some public TCRs were present in many individuals. Roughly uniform sequencing depth across donors was assumed in presence/absence analyses, although this assumption may not hold. A total of 164 TCR beta chains were listed by the study as associated with cytomegalovirus. Some IMGT-functional V segments, including TRBV6-2 and TRBV6-3, could not be told apart with the 87-base-pair reads, so those segments were excluded. In a later analysis, HLA-associated TCR beta chains were found to be more clonally expanded and to have lower generation probabilities than equally common non-associated chains. Correlated functional status among segregating V segments might be attributable to linkage disequilibrium, but an unknown experimental factor could not be ruled out. A later analysis reported that several top co-occurrence clusters appeared linked to parvovirus B19, influenza, CMV and Epstein-Barr virus. A further reported finding was that TCR beta sequences accurately predicted the HLA-A and HLA-B alleles for most subjects in the first cohort. Because HLA typing was unavailable for some donors at each locus, only the typed subset was used in association tests. An association between a missense DCLRE1C variant and V-gene and J-gene trimming of TCR beta chains was found in a later genetic analysis and replicated in an independent cohort. The classifier was reported to diagnose cytomegalovirus status with high specificity and sensitivity in both the original cohort and the validation cohort. Specific HLA alleles were associated with 16,951 TCR beta sequences at a false discovery rate of 0.05 in a later analysis. According to a later analysis, TCR association rates differed among HLA loci, with DRB1 alleles showing the most associated TCRs and HLA-C alleles showing the fewest.

The chain couples TRBV30 to TRBJ2-7, with TRBD1 as a weak D call on 6 bases. Sequenced sample: PBMCs. The receptor was isolated from a woman aged 40 to 50 in good health and CMV-seronegative. CDR3 region: CAWTARTGNEQYF. The DNA reads TGTGCCTGGACCGCACGTACAGGGAACGAGCAGTACTTC.